This TCR beta chain was identified during a study of blood T cells in healthy people across ages. Comments on this clonotype: Its specificity is unknown.

Using a J-beta primer mix together with a sample-barcoded 5' primer, a second PCR was run for roughly 7 to 12 cycles. TCRdb recomputed calls from the 5' RACE reads with MiXCR, one row per CDR3 protein. The data show under 1,000,000 distinct CDR3 sequences, roughly 40% seen once. There are 16 residues in the CDR3. The germline CDR1 and CDR2 sequences are SGHRS and YFSETQ. Unmatched junction bases numbered 3, after V lost 0 bases and J lost 0 bases. Study results and limitations: Age advanced and TCR beta diversity per million T cells fell, roughly linearly.

Every donor contributed roughly 10 milliliters of peripheral blood by blood draw. The sequenced sample was blood. The J gene is TRBJ2-3, the V gene TRBV5-1; 8 bases map to TRBD2. The clonotype comes from a man younger than 30 in good health. The CDR3 is CASSLATSESTDTQYF. The CDR3, as DNA: TGCGCCAGCAGCTTGGCGACTAGCGAGAGCACAGATACGCAGTATTTT.